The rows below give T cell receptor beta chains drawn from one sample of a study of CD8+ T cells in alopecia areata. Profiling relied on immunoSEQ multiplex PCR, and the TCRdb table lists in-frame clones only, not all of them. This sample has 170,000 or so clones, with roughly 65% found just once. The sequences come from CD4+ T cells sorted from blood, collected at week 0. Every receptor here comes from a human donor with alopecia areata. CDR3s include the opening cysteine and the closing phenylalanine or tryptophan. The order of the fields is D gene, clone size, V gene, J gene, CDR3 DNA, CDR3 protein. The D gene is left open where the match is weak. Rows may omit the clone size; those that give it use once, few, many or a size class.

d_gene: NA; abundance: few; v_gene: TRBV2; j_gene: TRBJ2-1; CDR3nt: TGTGCCAGCAGTGAAGAGGGGAATGAGCAGTTCTTC; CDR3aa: CASSEEGNEQFF
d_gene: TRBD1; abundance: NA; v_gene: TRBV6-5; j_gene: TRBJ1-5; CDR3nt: TGTGCCACCGCAGGGGCAGGGGGGGATCAGCCCCAGCATTTT; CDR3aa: CATAGAGGDQPQHF
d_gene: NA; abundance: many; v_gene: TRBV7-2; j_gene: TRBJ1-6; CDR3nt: TGTGCCAGCAGCTTAATCAGGGTTAGTTCACCCCTCCACTTT; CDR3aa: CASSLIRVSSPLHF
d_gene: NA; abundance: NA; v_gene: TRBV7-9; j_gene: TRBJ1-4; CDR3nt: TGTGCCAGCAGCTTAGCGATGGGGCGGGAAAAACTGTTTTTT; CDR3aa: CASSLAMGREKLFF
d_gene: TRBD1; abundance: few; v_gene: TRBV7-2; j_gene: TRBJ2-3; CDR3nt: TGTGCCAGCAGCTTTGGGACAGGGAGCCGCACAGATACGCAGTATTTT; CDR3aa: CASSFGTGSRTDTQYF
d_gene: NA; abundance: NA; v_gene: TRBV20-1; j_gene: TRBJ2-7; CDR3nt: TGCAGTGCCGCGGGACGCTACGAGCAGTACTTC; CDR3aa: CSAAGRYEQYF
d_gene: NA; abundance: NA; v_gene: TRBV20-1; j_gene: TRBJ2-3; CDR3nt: TGCAGTGCTAGGACAGATACGCAGTATTTT; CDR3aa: CSARTDTQYF
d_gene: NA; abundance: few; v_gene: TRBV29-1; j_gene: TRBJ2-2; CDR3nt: TGCAGCGCCGGACCTGCCACCGGGGAGCTGTTTTTT; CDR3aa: CSAGPATGELFF
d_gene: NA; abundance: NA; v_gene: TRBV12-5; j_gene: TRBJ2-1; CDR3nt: TGTGCTAGCATTCTAGATTACAATGAGCAGTTCTTC; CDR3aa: CASILDYNEQFF
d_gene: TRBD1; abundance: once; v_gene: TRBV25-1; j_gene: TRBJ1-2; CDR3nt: TGTGCCAGCAGTGAGCCGGACAGGGTGAATGGCTACACCTTC; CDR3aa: CASSEPDRVNGYTF
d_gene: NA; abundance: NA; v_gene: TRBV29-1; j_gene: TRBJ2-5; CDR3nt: TGCAGCGCTGTCCCATTTCAACAGGACGCCCAAGAGACCCAGTACTTC; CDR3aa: CSAVPFQQDAQETQYF
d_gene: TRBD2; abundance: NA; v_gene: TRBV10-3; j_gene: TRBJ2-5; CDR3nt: TGTGCCATCAATCCGGGGGGGCAAGAGACCCAGTACTTC; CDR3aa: CAINPGGQETQYF
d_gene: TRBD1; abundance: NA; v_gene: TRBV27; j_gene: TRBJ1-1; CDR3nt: TGTGCCAGCAGTTTAAGAGACAGGGGCGATAAAGCTTTCTTT; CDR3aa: CASSLRDRGDKAFF
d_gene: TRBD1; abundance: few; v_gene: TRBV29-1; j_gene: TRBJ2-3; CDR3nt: TGCAGCGGGGACAGGGTCGACGATACGCAGTATTTT; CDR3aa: CSGDRVDDTQYF
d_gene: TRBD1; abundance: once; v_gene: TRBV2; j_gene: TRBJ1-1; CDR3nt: TGTGCCAGCAGTGAATCACAGGGGTTCACTGAAGCTTTCTTT; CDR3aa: CASSESQGFTEAFF